The 18 T cell receptor beta chains reported below all come from one sample, sequenced in a study of T-cell reconstitution after alpha-beta-depleted transplantation in children. Unique molecular identifiers tagged the TCRbeta library. TCRdb passed the PCR reads through MiXCR, listing each CDR3 protein once. The sample lists 95,000 to 120,000 distinct CDR3 sequences, almost 6.5% seen once, with more than 20% in the top ten. Source: PBMCs, mostly from graft donor cells, taken 360 days after TCRalphabeta/CD19-depleted stem cell transplant. The receptors stem from a male patient between 2 and 10 years old who had a stem cell transplant for acute lymphoblastic leukemia, so the T cells may come from the graft donor.

This clonotype was counted a few times. This chain connects TRBV28 to TRBJ2-7; 9 bases match TRBD1. The V gene end was trimmed by 5 bases and the J gene end by 2 bases; junction bases not matched to a gene: 13. The germline gives CDR1 MDHEN, CDR2 SYDVKM. The CDR3 has 17 residues. The CDR3 reads CASSPPPRTGAPYEQYF. CDR3 coding DNA: TGTGCCAGCAGTCCACCTCCCCGGACAGGGGCCCCCTACGAGCAGTACTTC.

This clonotype was counted between two and nine times. The V gene is TRBV6-5, the J gene TRBJ2-5, with D possibly called TRBD1 or TRBD2 (6 bases each). V gave up 2 bases and J gave up 2 bases, with 18 bases separating them. This CDR3 spans 17 amino acids. CDR1 and CDR2 from the germline V gene are MNHEY and SVGAGI. CDR3 in DNA: TGTGCCAGCAGTTACGGGGGCGGGGTGGGGGAACAAGAGACCCAGTACTTC. Encoded protein: CASSYGGGVGEQETQYF.

This chain links TRBV19 with TRBJ2-7; 7 bases are shared with TRBD1. V lost 5 bases and J lost 7; bases outside the gene matches: 8. The CDR3 contains 13 residues. Germline V CDR1 and CDR2: LNHDA, SQIVND (reference sequence). DNA of the CDR3: TGTGCCAGTAGTTTCCGGACAGGCGATGAGCAGTACTTC. The encoded protein is CASSFRTGDEQYF.

This clonotype was seen many times. The chain links TRBV7-2 to TRBJ2-7, with D unclear. Between the trimmed V and J ends, which lost 4 bases and 3 bases, there was a span of 13 bases. Germline V gives CDR1 SGHTA, CDR2 FQGNSA. The CDR3 runs to 14 residues. Here the CDR3 DNA reads TGTGCCAGCAGCTCCCCGGCCCTCATCTACGAGCAGTACTTC. Protein sequence: CASSSPALIYEQYF.

The chain carries TRBV28 and TRBJ2-5, with TRBD1 identical over 10 bases. CDR1 is MDHEN, CDR2 SYDVKM, per germline. V was clipped by 4 bases and J by 5 bases; unmatched bases: 7. The CDR3 loop spans 15 amino acids. CDR3 bases: TGTGCCAGCAGTTCAGAGACAGGGGGCATCGAGACCCAGTACTTC. It codes for CASSSETGGIETQYF.

The chain employs TRBV19 and TRBJ1-1; D gene unclear. Germline V CDR1 and CDR2: LNHDA, SQIVND (reference sequence). CDR3 length: 14 amino acids. V was cut by 7 bases and J by 0 bases, with 12 bases left in between. The CDR3: CASNWDPLNTEAFF. In DNA, the CDR3 is TGTGCCAGTAATTGGGATCCTCTGAACACTGAAGCTTTCTTT.

This clonotype was recorded at least ten times. The genes are TRBV11-2 and TRBJ2-4; D may be TRBD1 (7 bases). The CDR3 loop spans 19 amino acids. Germline values: CDR1 SGHAT, CDR2 FQNNGV. V was shortened by 1 base and J by 0 bases, with 19 bases between the two germline ends. CDR3 sequence reads: CASSLALRGELIAKNIQYF. The CDR3, as DNA: TGTGCCAGCAGCTTAGCTCTCAGGGGGGAGCTAATAGCCAAAAACATTCAGTACTTC.

This clonotype was counted ten times or more. The chain combines TRBV7-9 with TRBJ2-7; 7 positions match TRBD1. CDR3 size: 16 residues. Germline V gene lookup returns CDR1 SEHNR and CDR2 FQNEAQ (reference sequence). V dropped 1 base and J dropped 1; count of bases not matched to a gene: 7. CDR3 sequence: CASSLGGRTGSYEQYF. The CDR3 DNA sequence: TGTGCCAGCAGCTTAGGGGGTCGGACAGGTTCCTACGAGCAGTACTTC.

This clonotype was seen at least ten times. This rearrangement joins TRBV28 to TRBJ2-1; 12 bases are a match to TRBD2. Germline-derived CDR1 and CDR2 are MDHEN and SYDVKM. The CDR3 has 15 residues. J was trimmed by 10 bases and V by 5 bases; bases with no gene match: 9. CDR3 region: CASSPLAGGQEEQFF. CDR3 DNA: TGTGCCAGCAGTCCCCTAGCGGGAGGGCAGGAAGAGCAGTTCTTC.

This clonotype was detected many times. The V gene is TRBV21-1, the J gene TRBJ2-5; TRBD1, as called in the table, went unchecked against the DNA. TRBV21-1 is a documented pseudogene. The CDR3 has 13 residues. Here the CDR3 DNA reads TGTGCCAGCATACAGGGTGGGCAAGAGACCCAGTACTTC. It encodes CASIQGGQETQYF.

In this sample, this clonotype turned up a few times. The V call is TRBV7-2, the J call TRBJ1-2; D is possibly TRBD1 (6 bases). Trimming shortened V by 5 bases and J by 0 bases, and 16 bases separated the two germline ends. The germline CDR1 and CDR2 sequences are SGHTA and FQGNSA. The CDR3 runs 16 residues. This chain's CDR3 is CASSLAGGQTNYGYTF. CDR3 DNA: TGTGCCAGCAGCCTCGCGGGGGGGCAGACTAACTATGGCTACACCTTC.

V usage is TRBV7-9 and J usage is TRBJ2-7; D unclear. Trimming cost V 3 bases and J 2 bases, with 11 bases left between them. The length of the CDR3 is 14 residues. CDR1 is SEHNR, CDR2 FQNEAQ, per germline (reference sequence). CDR3 DNA: TGTGCCAGCAGCTTGATAGGGCAGCCCTACGAGCAGTACTTC. Protein product: CASSLIGQPYEQYF.

This clonotype has at least ten counts. The chain uses TRBV13 and TRBJ2-1, with D perhaps TRBD2 (6 bases). CDR3 length: 13 residues. Trimming removed 8 bases at V and 7 bases at J, with 15 bases between. CDR1 is PRHDT and CDR2 is FYEKMQ in the germline V gene (reference sequence). The CDR3 region is CASGGGRLNEQFF. As DNA, the CDR3 is TGTGCCAGCGGAGGAGGGAGATTGAATGAGCAGTTCTTC.

The chain joins TRBV28 to TRBJ1-3, with D unresolved. The V gene lost 11 bases and the J gene lost 0 bases, with 11 bases spanning the gap. The length of the CDR3 is 13 residues. Germline CDR1 and CDR2: MDHEN and SYDVKM. This CDR3 reads CASQILSGNTIYF. Written as DNA, the CDR3 is TGTGCCTCGCAGATACTCTCTGGAAACACCATATATTTT. The full variable domain, rest sourced from reference TRBV28 and TRBJ1-3, is DVKVTQSSRYLVKRTGEKVFLECVQDMDHENMFWYRQDPGLGLRLIYFSYDVKMKEKGDIPEGYSVSREKKERFSLILESASTNQTSMYLCASQILSGNTIYFGEGSWLTVV.

V is TRBV20-1 and J is TRBJ2-7; 7 bases are a match to TRBD1. CDR3 length: 12 residues. Germline V lookup: CDR1 DFQATT, CDR2 SNEGSKA (reference sequence). V lost 3 bases to trimming and J lost 3 bases; unmatched junction nucleotides: 2. The CDR3 loop is CSASAGGYEQYF. The CDR3 nucleotides are TGCAGTGCTAGTGCAGGGGGCTACGAGCAGTACTTC.

This clonotype was counted at least ten times. The rearrangement uses TRBV6-4 and TRBJ2-3; D assignment may be TRBD1 or TRBD2 (5 bases each). V lost 6 bases, J lost 0 bases, and 13 bases lay in between. Germline V gene lookup returns CDR1 MRHNA and CDR2 SNTAGT. CDR3 size: 15 residues. The CDR3 here is CASRRGDLSTDTQYF. The CDR3 DNA reads TGTGCCAGCAGAAGAGGGGACCTTAGCACAGATACGCAGTATTTT.

This clonotype was picked up a small number of times. This chain links TRBV21-1 with TRBJ2-1; TRBD2, the table's D call, lacks a check against the DNA. TRBV21-1 corresponds to a pseudogene. CDR3 length: 18 amino acids. The CDR3 region has the DNA TGTGCCAGCGGGGGGGGGACTAGCGGGGACAGGGCCTACAATGAGCAGTTCTTC. It translates to CASGGGTSGDRAYNEQFF.

This clonotype was counted ten times or more. The gene calls are TRBV7-6 and TRBJ2-3, with D possibly matching TRBD1 (5 bases). Germline CDR1 is SGHVS and CDR2 is FNYEAQ. The CDR3 extends over 14 amino acids. Trimming left V 0 bases short and J 8 bases short, with 12 bases between. Written as DNA, the CDR3 is TGTGCCAGCAGCTTAGCCGCGCTAAGGGGTACGCAGTATTTT. Residues: CASSLAALRGTQYF.